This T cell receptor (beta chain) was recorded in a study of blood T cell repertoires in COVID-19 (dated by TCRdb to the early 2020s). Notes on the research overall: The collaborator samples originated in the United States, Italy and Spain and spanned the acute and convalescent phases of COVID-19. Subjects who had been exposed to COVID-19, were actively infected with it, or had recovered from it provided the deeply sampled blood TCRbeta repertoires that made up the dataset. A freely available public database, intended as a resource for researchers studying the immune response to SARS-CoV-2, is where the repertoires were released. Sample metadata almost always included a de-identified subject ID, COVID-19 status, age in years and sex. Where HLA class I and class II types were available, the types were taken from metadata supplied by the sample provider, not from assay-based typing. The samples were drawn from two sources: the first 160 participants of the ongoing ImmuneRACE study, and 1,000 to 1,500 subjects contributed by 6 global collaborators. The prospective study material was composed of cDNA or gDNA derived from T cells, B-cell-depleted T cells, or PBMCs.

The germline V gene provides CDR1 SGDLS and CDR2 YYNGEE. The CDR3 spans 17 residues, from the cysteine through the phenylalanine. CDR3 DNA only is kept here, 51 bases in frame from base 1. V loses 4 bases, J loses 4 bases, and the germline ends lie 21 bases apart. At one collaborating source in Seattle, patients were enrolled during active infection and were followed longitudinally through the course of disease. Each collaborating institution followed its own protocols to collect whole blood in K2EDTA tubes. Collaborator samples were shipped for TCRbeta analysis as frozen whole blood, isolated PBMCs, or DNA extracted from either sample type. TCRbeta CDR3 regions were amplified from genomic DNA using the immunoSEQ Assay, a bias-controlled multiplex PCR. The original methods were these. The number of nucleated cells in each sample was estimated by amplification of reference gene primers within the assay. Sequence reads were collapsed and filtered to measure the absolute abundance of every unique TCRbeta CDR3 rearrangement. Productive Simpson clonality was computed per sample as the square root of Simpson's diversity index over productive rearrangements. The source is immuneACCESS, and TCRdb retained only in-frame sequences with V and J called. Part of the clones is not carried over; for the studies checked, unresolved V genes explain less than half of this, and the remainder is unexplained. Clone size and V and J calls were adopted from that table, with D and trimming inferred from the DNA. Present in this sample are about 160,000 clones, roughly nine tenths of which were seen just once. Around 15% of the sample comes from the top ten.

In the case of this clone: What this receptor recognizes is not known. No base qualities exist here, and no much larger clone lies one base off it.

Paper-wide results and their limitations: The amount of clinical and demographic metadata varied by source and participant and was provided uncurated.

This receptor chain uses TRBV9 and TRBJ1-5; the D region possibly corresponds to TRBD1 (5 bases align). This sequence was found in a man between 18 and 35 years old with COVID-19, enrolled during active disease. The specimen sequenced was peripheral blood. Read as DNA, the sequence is TGTGCCAGCAGCCTCCAGTTAGGGGAAGAGTGGAATCAGCCCCAGCATTTT. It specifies CASSLQLGEEWNQPQHF.